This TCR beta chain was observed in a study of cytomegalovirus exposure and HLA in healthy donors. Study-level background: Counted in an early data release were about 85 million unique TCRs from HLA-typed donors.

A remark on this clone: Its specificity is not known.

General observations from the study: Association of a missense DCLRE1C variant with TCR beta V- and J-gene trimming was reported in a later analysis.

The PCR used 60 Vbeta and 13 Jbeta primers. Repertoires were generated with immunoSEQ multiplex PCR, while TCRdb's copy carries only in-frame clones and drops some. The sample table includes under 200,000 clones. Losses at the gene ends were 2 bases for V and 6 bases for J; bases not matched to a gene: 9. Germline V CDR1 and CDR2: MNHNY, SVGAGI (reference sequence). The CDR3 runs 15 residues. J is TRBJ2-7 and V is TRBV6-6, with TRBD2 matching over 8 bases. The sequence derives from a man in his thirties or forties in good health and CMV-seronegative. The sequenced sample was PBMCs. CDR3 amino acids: CASSYPSGGLGEQYF. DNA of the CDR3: TGTGCCAGCAGTTACCCCTCGGGGGGGTTAGGCGAGCAGTACTTC.